This TCR beta chain was recorded in a study of radiation and T cells in renal cell carcinoma. Germline loops: CDR1 SGHAT, CDR2 FQDESV (reference sequence). This CDR3 has 14 amino acids. On this clone: A read error may produce the germline difference seen at one junction end.

Time point of the sample: blood 4 weeks post-SBRT, at nephrectomy. Treatment reported: 15 Gy SBRT to primary tumor, nephrectomy 4 weeks later. Libraries were prepared by immunoSEQ multiplex PCR; TCRdb keeps only in-frame clonotypes and omits some of them. The table has roughly 80,000 clones, approximately 87% seen once. The sample here was blood, taken from a patient whose treatment included radiotherapy and nephrectomy. This sequence was found in a woman aged 55-69 years with renal cell carcinoma. This chain connects TRBV11-1 to TRBJ1-1, with 7 bases lining up with TRBD1. The CDR3 here is CASSEPATGLEKIF. The CDR3 bases are TGTGCCAGCAGCGAACCGGCGACAGGGTTGGAGAAGATCTTT.